This TCR beta chain appears in the sequencing data of a study of T cell changes during pregnancy in multiple sclerosis. In germline, CDR1 is LNHDA, CDR2 SQIVND (reference sequence). The CDR3 has 15 amino acids. Trimming shortened V by 5 bases and J by 1 base, and 15 bases separated the two germline ends. Sequenced by immunoSEQ multiplex PCR; TCRdb stores in-frame clones only, minus some. The sample has approximately 70,000 clones; about nine tenths are singletons. The sequencing used peripheral blood, collected in the third trimester of pregnancy. V and J are TRBV19 and TRBJ2-7; the D gene is possibly TRBD1 (5 bases). The TCR comes from a female donor in good health, enrolled as a control in a pregnancy study. CDR3 region: CASSPGPQVSYEQYF. The CDR3 bases are TGTGCCAGTAGTCCCGGGCCACAGGTTTCCTACGAGCAGTACTTC.